One sample yielded the 22 T cell receptor beta chains listed below, sequenced in a study of breast tumors, draining lymph nodes, adjacent tissues. MiXCR, run by TCRdb on the multiplex PCR reads, gives a single entry per CDR3 protein. Of about 15,000 distinct CDR3 sequences in the sample, 52% were seen once. The sequenced material came from tumor-adjacent breast tissue. The receptors stem from a female donor with breast cancer. Some clones in this sample may be carry-over from other donors' samples.

This clonotype appeared a few times. This rearrangement joins TRBV11-2 to TRBJ1-2; perhaps TRBD1 as D (6 bases). V was cut by 2 bases and J by 1 base, with 20 bases left in between. Germline V gene sequence: CDR1 SGHAT, CDR2 FQNNGV. The CDR3 totals 18 residues. The CDR3: CASSLPRGAEQGNYGYTF. Written as DNA, the CDR3 is TGTGCCAGCAGCTTACCAAGGGGTGCCGAACAGGGTAACTATGGCTACACCTTC.

The chain combines TRBV7-2 with TRBJ2-7; 10 positions match TRBD1. The trim removed 5 bases at V and 6 bases at J, leaving 7 bases unmatched. The CDR3 totals 14 residues. The germline CDR1 and CDR2 sequences are SGHTA and FQGNSA. CDR3 sequence reads: CASSTGTGAREQYF. In DNA form, the CDR3 reads TGTGCCAGCAGCACCGGGACAGGGGCGCGCGAGCAGTACTTC.

The J gene is TRBJ2-3, the V gene TRBV10-3; TRBD2 aligns across 9 bases. V dropped 5 bases and J dropped 3; count of bases not matched to a gene: 9. From germline, CDR1 is ENHRY and CDR2 SYGVKD. The length of the CDR3 is 16 residues. CDR3 coding DNA: TGTGCCATCAGTTTAGCGGGAGTTCGCGGAACAGATACGCAGTATTTT. Amino acid sequence: CAISLAGVRGTDTQYF.

The gene calls are TRBV7-3 and TRBJ2-1; TRBD2 might be the D (6 bases). CDR1 and CDR2 (germline): SGHTA, FQGTGA. V lost 1 base, J lost 7 bases, and 14 bases lay in between. The CDR3 extends over 15 amino acids. The CDR3 DNA reads TGTGCCAGCAGCTTAAATCCGGGAGCAATTAATGAGCAGTTCTTC. It translates to CASSLNPGAINEQFF.

The chain carries TRBV7-2 and TRBJ2-5; 7 bases match TRBD1. The trim removed 5 bases at V and 5 bases at J, leaving 5 bases unmatched. Germline V lookup: CDR1 SGHTA, CDR2 FQGNSA. This CDR3 has 13 amino acids. The DNA for the CDR3 is TGTGCCAGCAGCGTGACAGGGTTCGAGACCCAGTACTTC. Its translation: CASSVTGFETQYF.

CDR3 in amino acids: CASSLGSEAETQYF. CDR3 nucleotide sequence: TGTGCCAGCAGCTTGGGCTCAGAAGCGGAGACCCAGTACTTC. This chain joins TRBV5-6 and TRBJ2-5; D call uncertain. Trimming left V 0 bases short and J 5 bases short, with 11 bases between. Germline assignment: CDR1 SGHDT and CDR2 YYEEEE. The CDR3 has 14 amino acids. The full variable domain, with the rest looked up from reference TRBV5-6 and TRBJ2-5, is DAGVTQSPTHLIKTRGQQVTLRCSPKSGHDTVSWYQQALGQGPQFIFQYYEEEERQRGNFPDRFSGHQFPNYSSELNVNALLLGDSALYLCASSLGSEAETQYFGPGTRLLVL.

Relative to its sample, this clonotype is medium-sized. The chain carries TRBV15 and TRBJ1-5; a weak D match, TRBD1 (5 bases). Trimming stripped 5 bases from V and 1 base from J, with 9 bases between. The CDR3 has 14 amino acids. The V gene's germline CDR1 is LNHNV and CDR2 YYDKDF (reference sequence). The CDR3 protein is CATSEGLSNQPQHF. As DNA, the CDR3 is TGTGCCACCAGCGAGGGACTGAGCAATCAGCCCCAGCATTTT. Supplemented by reference TRBV15 and TRBJ1-5, the full variable domain reads DAMVIQNPRYQVTQFGKPVTLSCSQTLNHNVMYWYQQKSSQAPKLLFHYYDKDFNNEADTPDNFQSRRPNTSFCFLDIRSPGLGDTAMYLCATSEGLSNQPQHFGDGTRLSIL.

By share of the sample, this clonotype is medium-sized (0.01 to 0.1%). The rearrangement uses TRBV19 and TRBJ2-5; 7 bases are a match to TRBD2. This CDR3 is 13 amino acids long. Germline V gene data show CDR1 as LNHDA and CDR2 as SQIVND (reference sequence). The J segment lost 3 bases and the V segment lost 6 bases, leaving 4 bases of the junction unmatched. CDR3 sequence: CASSAGGKETQYF. For the CDR3, the DNA is TGTGCCAGTAGCGCCGGGGGGAAAGAGACCCAGTACTTC.

In this sample, this clonotype turned up many times. With a much larger clone just one base away, this may be a read error. V usage is TRBV20-1 and J usage is TRBJ2-7; D might be TRBD1 or TRBD2, each matching 5 bases. Germline values: CDR1 DFQATT, CDR2 SNEGSKA (reference sequence). The CDR3 covers 14 residues. The CDR3 bases are TGCAGTGCTAGACGAGGGGCGAGCTCCTCCGAGCAGTACTTC. It yields the protein CSARRGASSSEQYF.

This clonotype is medium-sized by share. The chain joins TRBV10-3 to TRBJ1-6; TRBD1 is a possible D gene (6 bases). V lost 4 bases and J lost 7, with 14 bases in between. The CDR3 is 15 residues long. CDR1 and CDR2 from the germline V gene are ENHRY and SYGVKD. The CDR3: CAISVGRTENSPLHF. The CDR3 DNA reads as TGTGCCATCAGTGTTGGAAGGACAGAAAATTCACCCCTCCACTTT.

This clonotype was observed a single time. V and J are TRBV19 and TRBJ2-7; TRBD2 is a possible D gene (5 bases). The CDR3 runs to 13 residues. V dropped 1 base and J dropped 3 bases, with 7 bases sitting between them. CDR1 and CDR2 from the germline V gene are LNHDA and SQIVND (reference sequence). The CDR3 DNA sequence: TGTGCCAGTAGTATAGGGACTCACTACGAGCAGTACTTC. Protein sequence: CASSIGTHYEQYF.

The genes are TRBV7-2 and TRBJ2-7, with TRBD2 matching 9 bases. Trimming took 5 bases from V and 0 from J; bases not matched to a gene: 8. The CDR3 sequence is 16 residues long. Germline CDR1 and CDR2: SGHTA and FQGNSA. In DNA, the CDR3 is TGTGCCAGCAGCCCGAGCGGGAGGCCCCGCTCCTACGAGCAGTACTTC. As protein: CASSPSGRPRSYEQYF.

This clonotype appeared many times. CDR3 in DNA: TGCGCCAGCAGCGAAGGGACTAGCGGTTTAACAGATACGCAGTATTTT. Translation gives CASSEGTSGLTDTQYF. The chain combines TRBV10-1 with TRBJ2-3; 11 bases are shared with TRBD2. Losses at the gene ends were 6 bases for V and 3 bases for J; bases not matched to a gene: 8. Germline CDR1 is WNHNN and CDR2 is SYGVQD (reference sequence). This CDR3 region has 16 residues.

This clonotype was counted many times. A read error may be the cause here, since a much bigger clone is one base away. The chain recombines TRBV3-1 with TRBJ2-2; D ambiguous. Germline V lookup: CDR1 LGHDT, CDR2 YNNKEL (reference sequence). This CDR3 is 13 amino acids long. The CDR3 coding sequence is TGTGTCAGCAGCCAGCGGAACACCGGGGAGCTGTTTTTT. This sequence encodes CVSSQRNTGELFF.

By share, this clonotype ranks as medium-sized. The chain is built from TRBV20-1 and TRBJ2-7, with 9 nucleotides matching TRBD2. CDR1 is DFQATT, CDR2 SNEGSKA, per germline (reference sequence). Trimming at V came to 3 bases and at J to 4 bases, leaving 10 bases not matched to a gene. The CDR3 is 15 residues long. DNA for the CDR3: TGCAGTGCTAGTTCCGCGGGAGGGCCTACGTACGAGCAGTACTTC. It is translated as CSASSAGGPTYEQYF.

This clonotype was observed a few times. The chain joins TRBV15 to TRBJ2-3; 11 bases fit TRBD2. Trimming cost V 0 bases and J 3 bases; bases outside gene matches: 5. CDR1 and CDR2 (germline): LNHNV, YYDKDF (reference sequence). This CDR3 contains 17 residues. The CDR3 nucleotides read TGTGCCACCAGCAGAGATGGGACTAGCGGTTTAACAGATACGCAGTATTTT. Translated, it gives CATSRDGTSGLTDTQYF.

This clonotype came up many times. This may be a read error: a much more frequent sequence differs by one nucleotide. V gene TRBV11-2 combines with J gene TRBJ2-5; D may be TRBD1 (5 bases). Germline V gene lookup returns CDR1 SGHAT and CDR2 FQNNGV. The CDR3 runs 16 residues. V was pared by 1 base and J by 5 bases, with 17 bases between. CDR3 residues: CASSLAATALGETQYF. In DNA, the CDR3 is TGTGCCAGCAGCTTAGCTGCGACAGCGCTGGGGGAGACCCAGTACTTC. Full variable domain (outside the CDR3, taken from reference TRBV11-2 and TRBJ2-5): EAGVAQSPRYKIIEKRQSVAFWCNPISGHATLYWYQQILGQGPKLLIQFQNNGVVDDSQLPKDRFSAERLKGVDSTLKIQPAKLEDSAVYLCASSLAATALGETQYFGPGTRLLVL.

Many counts were recorded for this clonotype. The gene calls are TRBV4-3 and TRBJ1-5; D gene uncertain. The V end was cut by 2 bases, the J end by 6 bases, with 11 bases between. Germline CDR1 reads LGHNA; CDR2 reads YSLEER. The CDR3 has 14 residues. CDR3 nucleotide sequence: TGCGCCAGCAGCCAATTTAGATCTACTCAGCCCCAGCATTTT. Protein sequence: CASSQFRSTQPQHF.

By proportion, this clonotype is medium-sized. The gene calls are TRBV5-8 and TRBJ2-7; no firm D call. The V end lost 0 bases, the J end lost 7 bases, and 8 bases lay between the germline ends. Germline V gene sequence: CDR1 SGHTS, CDR2 YDEGEE. CDR3 length: 12 amino acids. The CDR3 sequence: CASSLESREQYF. The CDR3 coding sequence is TGTGCCAGCAGCTTGGAGTCGCGAGAGCAGTACTTC.

In its sample, this clonotype was seen many times. This rearrangement joins TRBV7-6 to TRBJ1-1, with D perhaps matching TRBD1 (6 bases). Germline lookup yields CDR1 SGHVS and CDR2 FNYEAQ. The CDR3 extends over 14 amino acids. The V and J ends lost 0 bases and 5 bases respectively, with 10 bases between them. CDR3 in amino acids: CASSLADQGTEAFF. Written as DNA, the CDR3 is TGTGCCAGCAGCTTAGCTGATCAGGGGACTGAAGCTTTCTTT.

In its sample, this clonotype ranks as large (0.1 to 1%). This chain joins TRBV29-1 and TRBJ1-4; D is perhaps TRBD1 (6 bases). CDR3 size: 16 residues. The germline V gene has CDR1 SQVTM and CDR2 ANQGSEA. V lost 6 bases, J lost 7 bases, and 24 bases lay in between. CDR3 sequence: CSVRDPQGAGGEKLFF. DNA for the CDR3: TGCAGCGTCCGGGATCCACAGGGAGCGGGGGGTGAAAAACTGTTTTTT.

For this clonotype: The junction and the germline gene differ at one end; a read error may be behind it. The CDR3 coding sequence is TGCAGTGCCAGAGCCGAATTTACGCAGTATTTT. Amino acid sequence: CSARAEFTQYF. The chain is built from TRBV20-1 and TRBJ2-3; D call uncertain. CDR3 size: 11 residues. Germline values: CDR1 DFQATT, CDR2 SNEGSKA (reference sequence).